The 13 T cell receptor beta chains listed next were all sequenced from one sample in a study of CD8+ T cells in alopecia areata. RNA extraction and reverse transcription yielded cDNA as sequencing template. Clones were sequenced by immunoSEQ multiplex PCR, and TCRdb holds only the in-frame ones, with some missing. The sample contains 90,000 to 150,000 clones, more than 30% of which appear only once. The sample taken for sequencing was CD4+ T cells sorted from blood. The receptors shown here come from a human donor with alopecia areata.

This clone was seen more than once but under ten times. The chain links TRBV29-1 to TRBJ1-2; tentative D call: TRBD1 (6 bases). The V and J ends lost 7 bases and 4 bases respectively, with 13 bases between them. The CDR3 totals 12 residues. Germline assignment: CDR1 SQVTM and CDR2 ANQGSEA. In DNA, the CDR3 is TGCAGCGCGACGACAGGCAGCTATGGCTACACCTTC. Translating gives CSATTGSYGYTF.

The CDR3 here is CASSPTARDGYTF. Written as DNA, the CDR3 is TGCGCCAGCAGCCCGACAGCACGGGATGGCTACACCTTC. J is TRBJ1-2 and V is TRBV5-1; TRBD1 is a possible D gene (5 bases). The CDR3 consists of 13 residues. From germline, CDR1 is SGHRS and CDR2 YFSETQ. Trimming removed 4 bases from V and 6 bases from J, with 13 bases in between.

Only one count was recorded for this clone. The CDR3 spells CSACPGTGLNEQYF. CDR3 DNA sequence: TGCAGCGCCTGTCCCGGGACAGGGTTAAACGAGCAGTACTTC. The rearrangement joins TRBV29-1 to TRBJ2-7, with TRBD1 identical over 9 bases. Trimming cost V 7 bases and J 5 bases; bases outside gene matches: 12. Germline-derived CDR1 and CDR2 are SQVTM and ANQGSEA. The CDR3 extends over 14 amino acids.

This clone was seen repeatedly, ten times or more. This sequence joins TRBV19 and TRBJ2-1; TRBD2 might be the D (5 bases). Trimming pared 7 bases from V and 2 bases from J, leaving 15 bases between. CDR1 is LNHDA and CDR2 is SQIVND in the germline V gene (reference sequence). This CDR3 contains 15 residues. The CDR3 sequence is CASTLGISTYNEQFF. The DNA for the CDR3 is TGTGCCAGTACCCTCGGGATATCGACCTACAATGAGCAGTTCTTC. The full variable domain, in which reference TRBV19 and TRBJ2-1 provide the parts outside the CDR3, is DGGITQSPKYLFRKEGQNVTLSCEQNLNHDAMYWYRQDPGQGLRLIYYSQIVNDFQKGDIAEGYSVSREKKESFPLTVTSAQKNPTAFYLCASTLGISTYNEQFFGPGTRLTVL.

This clone has just a few counts. V and J are TRBV5-1 and TRBJ1-1, with a possible D match to TRBD1 (5 bases). CDR3 size: 15 residues. The V gene's germline CDR1 is SGHRS and CDR2 YFSETQ. Trimming removed 0 bases at V and 4 bases at J, with 13 bases between. The DNA of the CDR3 is TGCGCCAGCAGCTTGGAAGCCAGGGTGAGCACTGAAGCTTTCTTT. This codes for CASSLEARVSTEAFF.

This clone has just a few counts. The chain carries TRBV7-9 and TRBJ2-5; no definite D call. This CDR3 has 14 residues. The germline V and J ends were trimmed by 5 bases and 4 bases, with 14 bases remaining between them. Germline V gene data show CDR1 as SEHNR and CDR2 as FQNEAQ (reference sequence). The CDR3 here is CASSLYTVGETQYF. The DNA for the CDR3 is TGTGCCAGCAGCCTCTACACCGTCGGAGAGACCCAGTACTTC.

There are a few counts of this clone. J is TRBJ2-5 and V is TRBV7-2, with D tentatively TRBD1 (7 bases). The germline CDR1 and CDR2 sequences are SGHTA and FQGNSA. V was pared by 1 base and J by 13 bases, with 13 bases between. This CDR3 contains 12 residues. The CDR3 region is CASSLGQGGLYF. CDR3 nucleotides: TGTGCCAGCAGCTTAGGGCAGGGGGGCCTGTACTTC. Complete variable domain (other parts from reference TRBV7-2 and TRBJ2-5): GAGVSQSPSNKVTEKGKDVELRCDPISGHTALYWYRQSLGQGLEFLIYFQGNSAPDKSGLPSDRFSAERTGGSVSTLTIQRTQQEDSAVYLCASSLGQGGLYFGPGTRLLVL.

The chain employs TRBV30 and TRBJ2-2; TRBD2 agrees at 14 bases. With 4 bases clipped from V and 7 bases from J, the junction kept 5 bases outside the gene matches. In germline, CDR1 is GTSNPN, CDR2 SVGIG (reference sequence). This CDR3 spans 15 amino acids. CDR3 DNA: TGTGCCTGGACGACTAGCGGGAGGGCCTTCGGGGAGCTGTTTTTT. It is translated as CAWTTSGRAFGELFF.

A few counts support this clone. The V and J genes are TRBV15 and TRBJ2-7; D is undetermined. Per the germline V gene, CDR1 is LNHNV and CDR2 is YYDKDF (reference sequence). Trimming pared 1 base from V and 6 bases from J, leaving 7 bases between. This CDR3 is built from 12 residues. DNA for the CDR3: TGTGCCACCAGCAGAGGCCCAGGCGAGCAGTACTTC. Amino acids: CATSRGPGEQYF.

V usage is TRBV5-1 and J usage is TRBJ1-1; 8 bases are a match to TRBD1. Germline CDR1 is SGHRS and CDR2 is YFSETQ. The V and J ends lost 8 bases and 1 base, in that order; junction bases with no gene match: 10. The CDR3 loop spans 15 amino acids. CDR3 region: CASGTGTGWNTEAFF. The CDR3 DNA follows: TGCGCCAGTGGGACTGGGACAGGATGGAACACTGAAGCTTTCTTT.

This clone appeared a few times. The chain carries TRBV5-5 and TRBJ1-5, with TRBD1 matching over 10 bases. Per germline, CDR1 SGHKS and CDR2 YYEKEE (reference sequence). The CDR3 length is 17 residues. With 1 base clipped from V and 2 bases from J, the junction kept 6 bases outside the gene matches. CDR3 sequence (DNA): TGTGCCAGCAGCTTGATCGCCGGGACAGGGGGCAATCAGCCCCAGCATTTT. It codes for CASSLIAGTGGNQPQHF.

The chain employs TRBV30 and TRBJ2-2; TRBD1 matches 8 bases. The CDR3 is 14 amino acids. The germline gives CDR1 GTSNPN, CDR2 SVGIG (reference sequence). V dropped 2 bases and J dropped 6; count of bases not matched to a gene: 5. The chain's CDR3 is CAWSMDRDAGELFF. As DNA, the CDR3 is TGTGCCTGGAGTATGGACAGGGATGCCGGGGAGCTGTTTTTT.

The chain uses TRBV30 and TRBJ2-1; possibly TRBD1 for D (6 bases). CDR1 GTSNPN and CDR2 SVGIG come from the germline V gene (reference sequence). CDR3 size: 15 residues. The V gene lost 0 bases and the J gene lost 4 bases, with 13 bases spanning the gap. CDR3 in amino acids: CAWSVVGGQYNEQFF. CDR3 nucleotides: TGTGCCTGGAGTGTAGTAGGGGGACAATACAATGAGCAGTTCTTC. The complete variable domain, with remaining parts taken from reference TRBV30 and TRBJ2-1, reads SQTIHQWPATLVQPVGSPLSLECTVEGTSNPNLYWYRQAAGRGLQLLFYSVGIGQISSEVPQNLSASRPQDRQFILSSKKLLLSDSGFYLCAWSVVGGQYNEQFFGPGTRLTVL.